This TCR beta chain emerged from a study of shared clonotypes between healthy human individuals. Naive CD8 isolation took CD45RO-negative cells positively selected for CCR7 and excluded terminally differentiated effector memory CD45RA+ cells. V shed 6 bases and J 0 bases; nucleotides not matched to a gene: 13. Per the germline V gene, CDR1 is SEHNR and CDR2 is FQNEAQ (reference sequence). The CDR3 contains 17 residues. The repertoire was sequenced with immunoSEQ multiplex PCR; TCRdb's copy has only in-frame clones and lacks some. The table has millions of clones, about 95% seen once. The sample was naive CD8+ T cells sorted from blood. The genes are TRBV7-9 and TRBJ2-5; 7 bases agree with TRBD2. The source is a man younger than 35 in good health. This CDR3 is CASSSPLGGSYQETQYF. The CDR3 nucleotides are TGTGCCAGCAGTTCTCCCCTCGGGGGGTCTTACCAAGAGACCCAGTACTTC.